This T cell receptor beta chain appears in the sequencing data of a study of T cell clusters in autoimmune cytopenias (dated 2019 in TCRdb). About the study as a whole: Among healthy donor controls, the mean age was 56 years, the median age was 59 years, and 22 of 43 were female. TRB sequencing reached a median depth of approximately 50,000 reads per sample and yielded a median of approximately 2,400 distinct TRB clonotypes per sample. In autoimmune cytopenia patients, peripheral blood TRB and IGH repertoires were sequenced during active disease and over treatment follow-up, together with healthy, CLL and autoimmune hepatitis controls. The goal of the study was to find out whether patients with autoimmune cytopenia have a disease-specific immune repertoire signature that could be used as a blood-based biomarker. For primary cytopenia the controls were 25 to 30 age-matched healthy donors, whereas for secondary cytopenia the controls were approximately 15 age-matched CLL patients. Autoimmune hepatitis repertoires were compared with those of about two dozen age- and sex-matched healthy donors. Findings and caveats that apply to the study as a whole: A lack of physiological T cell clusters in primary autoimmune cytopenia patients was suggested by GLIPH, as 51 clusters were found to be exclusive to healthy donors versus about 16 exclusive to patients. In the comparison of secondary cytopenia with CLL, no cluster-lack signature showed up, apparently because the dominant lymphoma-associated repertoire masked the signature. Shifts in the TRB repertoire, including less even repertoires in secondary cytopenia and CLL, were mostly a reflection of lymphoma bias and not of autoimmunity. Healthy donors had almost three times as many exclusive TRB clusters as active autoimmune hepatitis patients, a finding consistent with an autoimmunity-wide signature. The T cell clusters were defined only in silico, and the functional role of the clusters still needed to be validated experimentally.

TRB rearrangements were amplified by multiplex PCR using a touch-down protocol with TRB-A and TRB-B primer pools mixed in one tube. Illumina adapters and sample indices were added to the amplicons through two consecutive PCR reactions using Phusion HS II polymerase. The amplicons were purified from gel with the NucleoSpin Gel and PCR Clean-up kit, after which the amplicons were quantified by Qubit and checked for quality on an Agilent 2100 Bioanalyzer. Sequencing of the libraries was done on an Illumina MiSeq with paired-end, single-indexed, 600-cycle runs. The authors' pipeline ran thus. MiXCR version 2.1.12 with the default MiXCR reference library was used to align and assemble TRB reads. A clone was defined by each unique CDR3 nucleotide sequence, and analysis was restricted to productive sequences with at least two reads. Repertoire diversity was assessed with alpha-parameterized diversity profiles (alpha 0 to 5), including the Shannon (alpha 1) and Simpson (alpha 2) indices, which were computed with an R script. The tcR package was used to compute combinatorial TRB VJ usage, and cohorts were compared on this usage by principal component analysis with ade4. GLIPH was used to cluster TCRbeta CDR3s in pairs of cohorts matched for age and read depth, and a Wilcoxon test was used to compare cluster frequencies. After reprocessing by TCRdb, each CDR3 protein sequence is one entry, and no DNA is given. These V and J calls originate from TCRdb's pipeline instead of the authors' own analysis. This sample's listing comprises approximately 5,300 distinct CDR3 sequences. 15% of the sample goes to the ten largest clones.

Each sample's TRB amplification started from approximately 230 ng of peripheral blood genomic DNA, which corresponds to 38,000 or so genome equivalents. The germline V gene supplies CDR1 SGHVS and CDR2 FNYEAQ. Including cysteine and phenylalanine, the CDR3 has 16 amino acids. No DNA sequence was recorded. This clonotype registers as medium-sized (0.01 to 0.1%) by frequency; no count is noted. Its cognate antigen has yet to be identified. These data also featured in a second study, about T cell repertoires in aging, cancer and after chemotherapy. The second investigation adds: Six donor age groups were covered, ranging from 30 or younger up to 70 or older, and each group contained at least three individuals. Healthy donor control TCR repertoires were recorded over several months to years and showed clear clonal overlap across re-sampling. In total, the full dataset held 7.5 million to 9.5 million TCR reads. Compared with age-matched healthy donors, untreated patients with either hematological or solid cancers had significantly lower TCR diversity in the blood along with higher clonality. Declining TCR diversity with age in healthy donors was mainly explained by loss of richness; in cancer patients, loss of evenness also contributed. Median generation probability increased over the chemotherapy interval in both cancer cohorts, suggesting repertoire reconstitution through rebound thymic output. According to the authors, the repertoire data do not allow conclusions to be drawn about immunological memory after chemotherapy. The study profiled peripheral blood TCR beta repertoires from healthy donors and cancer patients to examine immunoaging and T cell reconstitution after chemotherapy. Alongside approximately 97 healthy donors serving as a reference group, the cohort included over 200 cancer patients, of whom some 94 had hematological cancers and more than 110 had solid cancers. MiXCR versions 2.12 and 3.0.5 were used to process the TRB sequences. Shannon diversity, evenness, clonality (one minus evenness), and alpha-parameterized diversity profiles from alpha 0 to 5 were included as repertoire metrics. The IGoR algorithm was used to calculate generation probabilities for clones in the paired samples taken before and after chemotherapy.

The sequenced material came from peripheral blood. This TCR was sampled from a human donor in good health. In this chain, TRBV7-6 is recombined with TRBJ2-1. The CDR3 sequence is CASSVAGGIAYNEQFF.